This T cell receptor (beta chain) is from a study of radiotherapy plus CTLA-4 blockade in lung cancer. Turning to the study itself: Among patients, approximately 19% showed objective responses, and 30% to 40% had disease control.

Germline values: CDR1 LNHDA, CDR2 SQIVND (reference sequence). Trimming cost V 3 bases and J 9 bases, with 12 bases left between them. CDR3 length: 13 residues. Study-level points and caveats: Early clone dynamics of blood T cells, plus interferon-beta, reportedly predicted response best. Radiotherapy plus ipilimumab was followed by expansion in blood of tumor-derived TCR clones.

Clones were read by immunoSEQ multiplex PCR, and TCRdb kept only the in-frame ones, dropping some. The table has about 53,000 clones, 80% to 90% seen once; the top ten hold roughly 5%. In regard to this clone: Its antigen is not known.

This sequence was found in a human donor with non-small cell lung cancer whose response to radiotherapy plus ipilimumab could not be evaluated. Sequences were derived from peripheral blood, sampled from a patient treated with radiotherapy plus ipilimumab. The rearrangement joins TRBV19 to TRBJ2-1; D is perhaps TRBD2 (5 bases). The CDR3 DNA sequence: TGTGCCAGTAGTATCGGGAACTACGCTGAGCAGTTCTTC. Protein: CASSIGNYAEQFF.